The T cell receptor (beta chain) described here comes from a study of T cells in localized non-small cell lung cancer. General study results and limits: Higher adjacent-lung clonality was associated with shorter survival.

Clones were sequenced by immunoSEQ multiplex PCR, and TCRdb holds only the in-frame ones, with some missing. Of approximately 10,000 clones in the sample, 90% to 95% were seen once. The ends were cut back, 6 bases at V and 0 bases at J, with 23 bases in the middle. Per germline, CDR1 MDHEN and CDR2 SYDVKM. This CDR3 is built from 18 residues. A remark on this clone: Its cognate antigen is unknown.

This chain connects TRBV28 to TRBJ1-2; the D is unclear. The TCR was taken from a male donor aged 60 or older with stage III lung adenocarcinoma. The sequences come from peripheral blood, collected before any cancer treatment. CDR3 DNA sequence: TGTGCCAGCAGGCCTACCCCCGCCGGCCAAACAGCTAACTATGGCTACACCTTC. Amino acids: CASRPTPAGQTANYGYTF.